Listed here are 5 T cell receptor beta chains from one sample, sequenced in a study of blood T cell repertoires in COVID-19. This table comes from immunoSEQ multiplex PCR, and its TCRdb copy is limited to in-frame clones, with some not included. In the table there are over 250,000 clones, 80% to 90% of which are singletons. Sequenced: peripheral blood. These receptors were taken from a woman in her 70s with COVID-19, enrolled during active disease.

This rearrangement joins TRBV21-1 to TRBJ1-1. TRBV21-1 is an annotated pseudogene. The CDR3 is 12 amino acids. The CDR3: CASTPGNTEAFF. The CDR3 nucleotides are TGTGCCAGCACCCCGGGGAACACTGAAGCTTTCTTT.

V and J are TRBV5-1 and TRBJ2-3; a possible D gene is TRBD1 (6 bases). This CDR3 is 16 amino acids long. V lost 0 bases to trimming and J lost 2 bases, with 13 bases between them. Germline V gene lookup returns CDR1 SGHRS and CDR2 YFSETQ. The CDR3 DNA sequence: TGCGCCAGCAGCTTGGCCGCAGGGGCCTTCACAGATACGCAGTATTTT. It translates to CASSLAAGAFTDTQYF. Full variable domain (remainder filled in from reference TRBV5-1 and TRBJ2-3): KAGVTQTPRYLIKTRGQQVTLSCSPISGHRSVSWYQQTPGQGLQFLFEYFSETQRNKGNFPGRFSGRQFSNSRSEMNVSTLELGDSALYLCASSLAAGAFTDTQYFGPGTRLTVL.

This clone was picked up one time. This rearrangement joins TRBV19 to TRBJ1-2; possible D gene TRBD1, 5 bases. The CDR3 totals 15 residues. CDR1 and CDR2 from the germline V gene are LNHDA and SQIVND (reference sequence). Between the trimmed V and J ends, which lost 6 bases and 1 base, there was a span of 15 bases. Here the CDR3 reads CASSLTGTVNYGYTF. The CDR3, as DNA: TGTGCCAGTAGCCTGACCGGGACTGTTAACTATGGCTACACCTTC.

This clone has only a few counts. This chain connects TRBV5-1 to TRBJ2-1; TRBD2 matches 9 bases. Germline-derived CDR1 and CDR2 are SGHRS and YFSETQ. The CDR3 runs 16 residues. Germline trimming cut 3 bases from V and 4 bases from J; bases unmatched to any gene: 8. CDR3 nucleotide sequence: TGCGCCAGCAGCTCCTATAGCGGGGGAGAATACAATGAGCAGTTCTTC. Translating it yields CASSSYSGGEYNEQFF.

This clone has just one count. V usage is TRBV7-9 and J usage is TRBJ2-1; 7 nucleotides match TRBD1. V gave up 6 bases and J gave up 5 bases; unmatched junction bases: 7. There are 14 residues in the CDR3. Germline assignment: CDR1 SEHNR and CDR2 FQNEAQ (reference sequence). In DNA form, the CDR3 reads TGTGCCAGCAGTGTCGGACAGGCGGACAATGAGCAGTTCTTC. Its protein product is CASSVGQADNEQFF.